This T cell receptor beta chain was found in a study of CD8 T cells in Susac syndrome. Study-level information: Patients with Susac syndrome who were sequenced included about 6 with active disease and eight in remission. Overall study results and limits: The study conceded that relatively few individuals underwent its TCR sequencing and HLA analysis.

The Susac syndrome patients fit the recently defined diagnostic criteria for definite or probable disease. Negative isolation yielded the CD8+ and CD4+ T cells, while FACS enriched the TEMRA cells. Reverse transcription of about 0.5 to 1 ug RNA was carried out with random hexamers. TCRdb reprocessed the immunoSEQ multiplex PCR reads via MiXCR and lists one record per CDR3 protein. The repertoire consists of 80,000 to 95,000 distinct CDR3 sequences, with approximately 93% occurring once and the leading ten covering around 0.94%. Points on this clonotype: Its target is unknown.

V lost 2 bases to trimming and J lost 6 bases, with 11 bases between them. CDR3 length: 14 residues. The germline V gene has CDR1 LGHDT and CDR2 YNNKEL (reference sequence). This sequence originates from a human donor with Susac syndrome. The chain combines TRBV3-1 with TRBJ2-1; D is unresolved. Input material: CD8+ T cells from PBMCs. This CDR3 is CASSQLLSGNEQFF. DNA of the CDR3: TGTGCCAGCAGCCAACTTCTATCCGGCAATGAGCAGTTCTTC.